Below, 29 T cell receptor beta chains from the same sample are listed, as sequenced in a study of blood T cell repertoires in COVID-19. Sequenced by immunoSEQ multiplex PCR; TCRdb stores in-frame clones only, minus some. Altogether 150,000 to 200,000 clones are present, approximately 85% being singletons, with the ten largest covering approximately 9%. The specimen sequenced was PBMCs or T cells enriched from blood (not recorded which). The receptors originated from a woman younger than 30 who had recovered from COVID-19.

This clone has only a few counts. The rearrangement joins TRBV3-1 (or the pseudogene TRBV3-2) to TRBJ1-5; D ambiguous. Germline CDR1 LGHDT, CDR2 YNNKEL (reference sequence). This CDR3 contains 16 residues. Deletions cut 0 bases from V and 4 bases from J, with 13 bases between. The CDR3 region is CASSQDLAKGNQPQHF. CDR3 nucleotide sequence: TGTGCCAGCAGCCAAGACTTAGCGAAGGGTAATCAGCCCCAGCATTTT.

Written as DNA, the CDR3 is TGCAGCGTAACTAGCGGAAGCTCCTACGAGCAGTACTTC. Its translation is CSVTSGSSYEQYF. The chain is built from TRBV29-1 and TRBJ2-7; 8 bases map to TRBD2. This CDR3 has 13 amino acids. Looked up from germline, CDR1 is SQVTM and CDR2 is ANQGSEA. J gave up 0 bases and V 6 bases, and 4 bases lay outside the gene matches.

The V gene is TRBV7-2, the J gene TRBJ1-1; D perhaps matches TRBD1 (6 bases). V shed 4 bases and J shed 1 base, with 7 bases lying between them. This CDR3 contains 13 residues. CDR1 is SGHTA, CDR2 FQGNSA, per germline. CDR3 nucleotide sequence: TGTGCCAGCAGCTCGACAGGGAACACTGAAGCTTTCTTT. Its translation: CASSSTGNTEAFF.

In DNA form, the CDR3 reads TGTGCCAGCAGCCTAGAGGGGAGGGGTGAGCAGTTCTTC. This gives the protein CASSLEGRGEQFF. The J gene is TRBJ2-1, the V gene TRBV13; TRBD2 agrees at 7 bases. The germline V gene encodes CDR1 PRHDT and CDR2 FYEKMQ (reference sequence). Germline trimming cut 5 bases from V and 9 bases from J; bases unmatched to any gene: 7. The CDR3 extends over 13 amino acids.

Only one count was recorded for this clone. This chain uses TRBV11-2 with TRBJ2-7; the D gene is possibly TRBD1 (6 bases). CDR1 and CDR2 (germline): SGHAT, FQNNGV. V was clipped by 5 bases and J by 5 bases, with 16 bases between them. CDR3 length equals 14 residues. Here the CDR3 reads CASSTLTGKDEQYF. In nucleotides, the CDR3 is TGTGCCAGCAGCACCCTCACAGGGAAGGACGAGCAGTACTTC.

With regard to this clone: Its ends do not fully match the called genes, so a read error is possible. As DNA, the CDR3 is TGTGCTAGCAGCCTCTCAGGGGGGAACACCGGGGAGCTGTTTTTT. This sequence encodes CASSLSGGNTGELFF. The rearrangement joins TRBV7-7 to TRBJ2-2; 7 bases align to TRBD1. There are 15 residues in the CDR3. Germline V lookup: CDR1 SSHAT, CDR2 FNYEAQ (reference sequence).

In DNA form, the CDR3 reads TGTGCCAGCATGATCCGGGACAGGGATCCCTACGAGCAGTACTTC. This codes for CASMIRDRDPYEQYF. The chain carries TRBV27 and TRBJ2-7; TRBD1 matches at 9 bases. This CDR3 contains 15 residues. V lost 7 bases and J lost 2; bases outside the gene matches: 9. CDR1 MNHEY and CDR2 SMNVEV come from the germline V gene (reference sequence).

The chain joins TRBV24-1 to TRBJ1-4; 11 nucleotides line up with TRBD1. V lost 4 bases, J lost 8 bases, and 5 bases stayed unmatched. The V gene's germline CDR1 is KGHDR and CDR2 SFDVKD. CDR3 length: 15 amino acids. CDR3 nucleotides: TGTGCCACCAGTGAGGCCGGGACAGGGGGAGAAAAACTGTTTTTT. Protein product: CATSEAGTGGEKLFF.

This clone was counted only a few times. This sequence joins TRBV18 and TRBJ1-2; TRBD1 aligns across 8 bases. The V gene end was trimmed by 3 bases and the J gene end by 4 bases; junction bases not matched to a gene: 4. CDR1 is KGHSH and CDR2 is LQKENI in the germline V gene. The CDR3 has 14 amino acids. The CDR3 DNA reads as TGTGCCAGCTCACCCCCGACAGGGGTCTATGGCTACACCTTC. This translates into CASSPPTGVYGYTF.

DNA of the CDR3: TGTGCCAGCAGTTACCCGCAGCCTCGGGAGCCCCAGCATTTT. Protein: CASSYPQPREPQHF. The chain joins TRBV6-2 or TRBV6-3 to TRBJ1-5; unclear D gene. The CDR3 extends over 14 amino acids. The V gene lost 2 bases and the J gene lost 8 bases, with 13 bases spanning the gap. Germline V lookup: CDR1 MNHEY, CDR2 SVGEGT.

This sequence joins TRBV18 and TRBJ1-1, with 9 bases fitting TRBD1. CDR3 length equals 14 residues. The V gene end was trimmed by 7 bases and the J gene end by 5 bases; junction bases not matched to a gene: 8. CDR1 is KGHSH and CDR2 is LQKENI in the germline V gene. In DNA, the CDR3 is TGTGCCAGCTGGGCCGGGACAGGGCGAACTGAAGCTTTCTTT. Encoded protein: CASWAGTGRTEAFF. Full variable domain (remainder filled in from reference TRBV18 and TRBJ1-1): NAGVMQNPRHLVRRRGQEARLRCSPMKGHSHVYWYRQLPEEGLKFMVYLQKENIIDESGMPKERFSAEFPKEGPSILRIQQVVRGDSAAYFCASWAGTGRTEAFFGQGTRLTVV.

This chain joins TRBV14 and TRBJ1-6; D is ambiguous. Trimming cost V 2 bases and J 7 bases, with 9 bases left between them. CDR1 and CDR2 from the germline V gene are SGHDN and FVKESK. The CDR3 sequence is 14 residues long. CDR3 loop: CASSQPPQNSPLHF. The CDR3 nucleotides read TGTGCCAGCAGCCAACCCCCACAGAATTCACCCCTCCACTTT.

CDR3 protein: CATSVRGGEQYF. CDR3 DNA: TGCGCCACCTCGGTGAGGGGGGGCGAGCAGTACTTC. This chain connects TRBV5-1 to TRBJ2-7, with a possible D match to TRBD2 (7 bases). Trimming cost V 9 bases and J 6 bases, with 16 bases left between them. The germline V gene encodes CDR1 SGHRS and CDR2 YFSETQ. The CDR3 consists of 12 residues.

This clone was detected only once. The rearrangement uses TRBV9 and TRBJ1-2; 9 bases fit TRBD1. J was trimmed by 4 bases and V by 4 bases; bases with no gene match: 8. This CDR3 spans 15 amino acids. CDR1 is SGDLS, CDR2 YYNGEE, per germline. For the CDR3, the DNA is TGTGCCAGCAGCACACCGACAGGGGGTCTCTATGGCTACACCTTC. It yields the protein CASSTPTGGLYGYTF.

This chain uses TRBV28 with TRBJ2-1; 9 bases match TRBD1. Per germline, CDR1 MDHEN and CDR2 SYDVKM. This CDR3 is 17 amino acids long. V was pared by 5 bases and J by 3 bases, with 11 bases of the junction left unmatched. Here the CDR3 DNA reads TGTGCCAGCAGTCCTAGCATAGGACAGGGGCACTACAATGAGCAGTTCTTC. This sequence encodes CASSPSIGQGHYNEQFF.

The V gene is TRBV6-5, the J gene TRBJ1-3; D possibly corresponds to TRBD1 (5 bases). The CDR3 totals 14 residues. Germline V gene lookup returns CDR1 MNHEY and CDR2 SVGAGI. Trimming stripped 5 bases from V and 2 bases from J, with 10 bases between. Here the CDR3 reads CASSRRGTGNTIYF. CDR3 nucleotides: TGTGCCAGCAGTCGAAGGGGAACTGGAAACACCATATATTTT.

J is TRBJ2-1 and V is TRBV2; D is undetermined. V was trimmed by 4 bases and J by 10 bases, leaving 8 bases between them. CDR3 length: 11 amino acids. From germline, CDR1 is SNHLY and CDR2 FYNNEI. CDR3 region: CASSVRYEQFF. The CDR3 nucleotides are TGTGCCAGCAGTGTGCGGTACGAGCAGTTCTTC.

V and J are TRBV27 and TRBJ2-7; 8 bases agree with TRBD1. Looked up from germline, CDR1 is MNHEY and CDR2 is SMNVEV (reference sequence). Trimming at V came to 6 bases and at J to 3 bases, leaving 10 bases not matched to a gene. The CDR3 consists of 15 residues. The CDR3 is CASSPNDRGYYEQYF. As DNA, the CDR3 is TGTGCCAGCAGCCCTAACGACAGGGGATACTACGAGCAGTACTTC.

This chain links TRBV12-3 or TRBV12-4 with TRBJ1-2; the D gene is possibly TRBD1 (6 bases). This CDR3 is 13 amino acids long. Trimming took 6 bases from V and 6 from J, leaving 14 bases between them. The CDR3 is CASSPRTANGYTF. Here the CDR3 DNA reads TGTGCCAGCAGCCCTCGGACAGCCAATGGCTACACCTTC.

The chain combines TRBV6-5 with TRBJ1-1; 7 bases fit TRBD1. V shed 6 bases, J shed 5 bases, and the junction held 6 bases outside the gene matches. Germline CDR1 MNHEY, CDR2 SVGAGI. The CDR3 has 13 residues. CDR3 in DNA: TGTGCCAGCAGCCAAGCACAGGGGACTGAAGCTTTCTTT. It is translated as CASSQAQGTEAFF.

V usage is TRBV2 and J usage is TRBJ1-5, with 10 positions matching TRBD1. Looked up from germline, CDR1 is SNHLY and CDR2 is FYNNEI. The V gene end was trimmed by 6 bases and the J gene end by 1 base; junction bases not matched to a gene: 9. The length of the CDR3 is 17 residues. This chain's CDR3 is CASRTGTGVLSNQPQHF. The CDR3, as DNA: TGTGCCAGCAGGACCGGGACAGGGGTCCTGAGCAATCAGCCCCAGCATTTT.

This chain uses TRBV6-2 or TRBV6-3 with TRBJ2-3, with D unresolved. Trimming shortened V by 2 bases and J by 6 bases, and 9 bases separated the two germline ends. This CDR3 is 13 amino acids long. Per the germline V gene, CDR1 is MNHEY and CDR2 is SVGEGT. The DNA for the CDR3 is TGTGCCAGCAGTTACCCGATCGGGGATACGCAGTATTTT. Translating gives CASSYPIGDTQYF.

The chain employs TRBV4-1 and TRBJ1-1, with a weak D call TRBD1 (5 bases). This CDR3 is 15 amino acids long. Germline lookup yields CDR1 MGHRA and CDR2 YSYEKL. The germline V and J ends were trimmed by 3 bases and 1 base, with 12 bases remaining between them. The CDR3 is CASSHLLGGNTEAFF. The CDR3 DNA follows: TGCGCCAGCAGCCACTTACTGGGGGGGAACACTGAAGCTTTCTTT.

This rearrangement joins TRBV19 to TRBJ2-5, with D possibly matching TRBD1 (6 bases). This CDR3 is 13 amino acids long. V dropped 7 bases and J dropped 5 bases, with 14 bases sitting between them. CDR1 LNHDA and CDR2 SQIVND come from the germline V gene (reference sequence). The CDR3: CASTQGSRETQYF. For the CDR3, the DNA is TGTGCCAGTACCCAGGGGTCTCGGGAGACCCAGTACTTC.

The chain recombines TRBV28 with TRBJ2-4, with D perhaps TRBD2 (6 bases). CDR1 MDHEN and CDR2 SYDVKM come from the germline V gene. This CDR3 is 15 amino acids long. The V end lost 8 bases, the J end lost 3 bases, and 17 bases lay between the germline ends. The CDR3 here is CASQTGTLGKNIQYF. Written as DNA, the CDR3 is TGTGCCAGCCAAACCGGGACTCTAGGCAAAAACATTCAGTACTTC.

On this clone itself: Different DNA sequences within this sample yield the same CDR3. This chain joins TRBV5-4 and TRBJ1-1, with D unresolved. The CDR3 is 13 residues long. Germline V lookup: CDR1 SGHNT, CDR2 YYREEE (reference sequence). The V gene lost 4 bases and the J gene lost 1 base, with 8 bases spanning the gap. The CDR3 region has the DNA TGTGCCAGCAGCCTACTCGGGAACACTGAAGCTTTCTTT. Encoded protein: CASSLLGNTEAFF. Full variable domain (missing parts from reference TRBV5-4 and TRBJ1-1): ETGVTQSPTHLIKTRGQQVTLRCSSQSGHNTVSWYQQALGQGPQFIFQYYREEENGRGNFPPRFSGLQFPNYSSELNVNALELDDSALYLCASSLLGNTEAFFGQGTRLTVV.

CDR3 in DNA: TGCAGCGTTGACTTCGACAGGGGCTATGGCTACACCTTC. Residues: CSVDFDRGYGYTF. The rearrangement links TRBV29-1 to TRBJ1-2; TRBD1 matches 8 bases. The V gene's germline CDR1 is SQVTM and CDR2 ANQGSEA. J gave up 4 bases and V 3 bases, and 4 bases lay outside the gene matches. The CDR3 has 13 amino acids. Complete variable domain (other parts from reference TRBV29-1 and TRBJ1-2): SAVISQKPSRDICQRGTSLTIQCQVDSQVTMMFWYRQQPGQSLTLIATANQGSEATYESGFVIDKFPISRPNLTFSTLTVSNMSPEDSSIYLCSVDFDRGYGYTFGSGTRLTVV.

The chain employs TRBV6-5 and TRBJ2-1; weak D call: TRBD2 (5 bases). The CDR3 sequence is 13 residues long. CDR1 is MNHEY, CDR2 SVGAGI, per germline. The germline V and J ends were trimmed by 2 bases and 12 bases, with 14 bases remaining between them. The DNA for the CDR3 is TGTGCCAGCAGTTACAATCTAGCACAAACGCAGTTCTTC. Its translation is CASSYNLAQTQFF.

The chain uses TRBV27 and TRBJ1-1; weak D call: TRBD1 (6 bases). The CDR3 is 13 amino acids. Trimming took 6 bases from V and 4 from J, leaving 12 bases between them. Germline CDR1 MNHEY, CDR2 SMNVEV (reference sequence). CDR3 protein: CASRYRESTEAFF. CDR3 nucleotides: TGTGCCAGCAGGTACAGGGAGAGCACTGAAGCTTTCTTT.